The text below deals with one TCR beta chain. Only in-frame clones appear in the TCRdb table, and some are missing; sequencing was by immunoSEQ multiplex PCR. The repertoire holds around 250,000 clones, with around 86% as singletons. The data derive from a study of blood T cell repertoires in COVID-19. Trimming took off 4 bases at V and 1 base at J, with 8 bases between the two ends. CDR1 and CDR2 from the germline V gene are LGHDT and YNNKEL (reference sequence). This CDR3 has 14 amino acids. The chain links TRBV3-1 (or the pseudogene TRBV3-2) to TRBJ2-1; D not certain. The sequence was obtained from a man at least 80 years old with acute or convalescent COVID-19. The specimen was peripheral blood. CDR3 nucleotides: TGTGCCAGCAGCCCCCCCTATTCCTACAATGAGCAGTTCTTC. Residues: CASSPPYSYNEQFF.